This T cell receptor (beta chain) was sequenced for a study of blood T cell repertoires in COVID-19. Study in general: Sites in the United States, Italy and Spain provided acute and convalescent COVID-19 samples. T cells, B-cell-depleted T cells, or PBMCs provided the cDNA or gDNA that served as material.

This CDR3 region has 13 residues. CDR1 is KGHSH and CDR2 is LQKENI in the germline V gene. The V end lost 1 base, the J end lost 10 bases, and 13 bases lay between the germline ends. In the original analysis: Estimation of nucleated cell counts relied on the amplification of reference gene primers. Clones were read by immunoSEQ multiplex PCR, and TCRdb kept only the in-frame ones, dropping some. The DNA was the basis for D and trimming; V, J and clone size are from that table. The sample lists some 320,000 clones, roughly 85% occurring once. The chain couples TRBV18 to TRBJ1-2; unclear D gene. The sequenced sample was peripheral blood. The TCR sequence derives from a human donor in a cohort sampled during active COVID-19. CDR3 region: CASSPQSEGDYTF. The DNA for the CDR3 is TGTGCCAGCTCACCACAGAGCGAGGGCGACTACACCTTC.